This TCR beta chain was documented in a study of response to subunit inactivated influenza vaccine. Findings and limits, study-wide: The authors proposed limited new T cell recruitment per seasonal influenza vaccination.

TCRdb re-called the RT-PCR reads through MiXCR, storing one row per CDR3 protein. The table has around 580,000 distinct CDR3 sequences, 12% to 15% seen once. A note on this clonotype: As yet, its antigen is unknown.

V gave up 4 bases and J gave up 1 base; unmatched junction bases: 6. The CDR3 loop spans 15 amino acids. Germline V gene lookup returns CDR1 LGHDT and CDR2 YNNKEL (reference sequence). Sequences were derived from PBMCs from blood, sampled 11 to 12 days after vaccination. The source is a man between 45 and 60 years old who received an inactivated influenza vaccine. The gene calls are TRBV3-1 and TRBJ1-1; 7 bases line up with TRBD1. DNA of the CDR3: TGTGCCAGCAGCCCTACAGGGGCTCAGAACACTGAAGCTTTCTTT. This encodes CASSPTGAQNTEAFF.